These T cell receptor beta chains were read from a single sample in a study of cytomegalovirus exposure and HLA in healthy donors. Assay: immunoSEQ multiplex PCR; the TCRdb copy retains only in-frame clones and omits some. The listing records 150,000 or so clones. The specimen was PBMCs. These receptors came from a woman in her forties or fifties in good health and CMV-seronegative. The CDR3 runs from the conserved cysteine through the conserved F or W. Each record gives: V gene, CDR3 length, D gene, J gene, CDR3 protein, CDR3 DNA. A D gene is named only where the DNA matches it firmly.

TRBV6-5	15	TRBD2	TRBJ2-5	CASSLTSGVQETQYF	TGTGCCAGCAGTCTGACTAGCGGCGTCCAAGAGACCCAGTACTTC
TRBV4-3	19	TRBD2	TRBJ2-1	CASSPRLAGGTGLSNEQFF	TGCGCCAGCAGCCCGAGACTAGCGGGAGGGACAGGTCTTTCGAATGAGCAGTTCTTC
TRBV5-6	15	TRBD2	TRBJ2-2	CASSWGGLNTGELFF	TGTGCCAGCAGCTGGGGGGGGTTGAACACCGGGGAGCTGTTTTTT
TRBV6-5	12	.	TRBJ1-4	CASSSLDEKLFF	TGTGCCAGCAGTTCTCTCGATGAAAAACTGTTTTTT
TRBV5-1	16	TRBD1	TRBJ2-7	CASSLYGTGSSYEQYF	TGCGCCAGCAGCTTGTACGGGACAGGGAGCTCCTACGAGCAGTACTTC
TRBV7-9	16	TRBD1	TRBJ1-2	CASSLGQGASDYGYTF	TGTGCCAGCAGCTTAGGGCAGGGGGCGAGTGACTATGGCTACACCTTC
TRBV9	15	.	TRBJ2-5	CASSARGQIQETQYF	TGTGCCAGCAGCGCAAGAGGACAGATCCAAGAGACCCAGTACTTC
TRBV6-5	14	.	TRBJ1-6	CASSYQRLNSPLHF	TGTGCCAGCAGTTACCAGCGCCTTAATTCACCCCTCCACTTT
TRBV7-2	15	TRBD2	TRBJ2-3	CASSWDGRVVDTQYF	TGTGCCAGCAGCTGGGACGGGAGGGTTGTGGATACGCAGTATTTT
TRBV5-6	14	TRBD2	TRBJ2-2	CASSYGRGAGELFF	TGTGCCAGCAGCTACGGACGGGGGGCCGGGGAGCTGTTTTTT
TRBV10-3	12	.	TRBJ1-2	CAISDGSYGYTF	TGTGCCATCAGTGACGGGAGCTATGGCTACACCTTC